Listed below are T cell receptor beta chains from one sample, sequenced in a study of Tregs in tolerant kidney transplant recipients. Here immunoSEQ multiplex PCR was the method, and the copy in TCRdb shows in-frame clones only, minus some. The sample gives roughly 69,000 clones, 98% of which show up once; approximately 0.36% is in the top ten. The sample was Tregs from blood, taken before the transplant. These receptors were obtained from a human donor who received a combined kidney and bone marrow transplant. Each CDR3 is given with its conserved first and last residue. A D gene is named only where the DNA matches it firmly. Only some rows state a clone size, as once, few, many or a class for expanded clones.

>.|TRBD2|TRBJ2-1|TRBV7-2
TGTGCCAGCAGCTTAATATCGACTAGCGCCTACAATGAGCAGTTCTTC
CASSLISTSAYNEQFF
>.|TRBD2|TRBJ2-7|TRBV30
TGTGCCTGGAGACTCCCCGGGACTAGTTTATACGAGCAGTACTTC
CAWRLPGTSLYEQYF
>.|TRBD1|TRBJ1-4|TRBV5-8
TGTGCCAGCAGCAAGACAGGGTCGCGCGAAAAACTGTTTTTT
CASSKTGSREKLFF
>.|.|TRBJ1-6|TRBV6-6
TGTGCCAGCAGTTTTGTAAACAGCTATAATTCACCCCTCCACTTT
CASSFVNSYNSPLHF
>.|.|TRBJ1-2|TRBV2
TGTGCCAGCAAACTGCCCGGGGGCTACACCTTC
CASKLPGGYTF
>.|.|TRBJ1-3|TRBV7-6
TGTGCCAGCAGCTTCAGAGGTTTGGGTCCTGGAAACACCATATATTTT
CASSFRGLGPGNTIYF
>.|.|TRBJ1-1|TRBV7-8
TGTGCCAGCAGCTTAATGGGAGACACTGAAGCTTTCTTT
CASSLMGDTEAFF
>.|.|TRBJ1-2|TRBV11-2
TGTGCCAGCAGTTTAGGGGCCAGTTGGTATGGCTACACCTTC
CASSLGASWYGYTF
>once|.|TRBJ2-7|TRBV7-2
TGTGCCAGCAGCTTAGACCTAACTTCGGGCGAGCAGTACTTC
CASSLDLTSGEQYF
>.|.|TRBJ2-3|TRBV5-4
TGTGCCAGCAGCTGGGGACTCGCCACAGATACGCAGTATTTT
CASSWGLATDTQYF
>.|.|TRBJ2-7|TRBV7-2
TGTGCCAGCAGCGAGAATAACGAGCAGTACTTC
CASSENNEQYF
>.|.|TRBJ1-6|TRBV10-3
TGTGCCATCAGCCCCGACGGGTACGCCGGGACACCCCTCCACTTT
CAISPDGYAGTPLHF
>.|.|TRBJ1-4|TRBV5-5
TGTGCCAGCAGCTGGGATCCGGGACTTAGGGAAAAACTGTTTTTT
CASSWDPGLREKLFF
>.|.|TRBJ2-3|TRBV5-6
TGTGCCAGCAGCTTTACAGGGACAGATACGCAGTATTTT
CASSFTGTDTQYF
>.|TRBD1|TRBJ2-4|TRBV27
TGTGCCAGCAGTCAAATAACAGGGGCCAAGGGCAAAAACATTCAGTACTTC
CASSQITGAKGKNIQYF
>.|.|TRBJ2-7|TRBV30
TGTGCCTGGGGGGAGGTGGGCAGGTCCTACGAGCAGTACTTC
CAWGEVGRSYEQYF
>.|.|TRBJ2-3|TRBV5-8
TGTGCCAGCAGCTTGAACTTTCATACGCAGTATTTT
CASSLNFHTQYF
>once|TRBD1|TRBJ1-1|TRBV5-1
TGCGCCAGCAGCTCTCGGACAGGTAGGACTGAAGCTTTCTTT
CASSSRTGRTEAFF
>.|.|TRBJ2-7|TRBV5-1
TGCGCCAGCAGCGCCGGGGTTAACGGGCAGTACTTC
CASSAGVNGQYF
>once|TRBD2|TRBJ2-5|TRBV5-1
TGCGCCAGCAGTTCTAGCGGGGAGACCCAGTACTTC
CASSSSGETQYF
>.|.|TRBJ2-5|TRBV30
TGTGCCTGCGGCGGATTGGGTGAAGAGACCCAGTACTTC
CACGGLGEETQYF
>.|TRBD2|TRBJ2-7|TRBV7-6
TGTGCCAGCAGCCGGCTAGCGGGGCCCTACGAGCAGTACTTC
CASSRLAGPYEQYF
>.|.|TRBJ1-6|TRBV5-5
TGTGCCAGCAGCTTGATCGAGAGCTCCTATAATTCACCCCTCCACTTT
CASSLIESSYNSPLHF
>.|.|TRBJ1-2|TRBV9
TGTGCCAGCAGCGTACAGAACTATGGCTACACCTTC
CASSVQNYGYTF
>.|TRBD2|TRBJ2-3|TRBV6-5
TGTGCCAGCAGTTTACTAGCGGGAGTAACGCAGTATTTT
CASSLLAGVTQYF
>.|TRBD1|TRBJ2-7|TRBV5-1
TGCGCCAGCAGCTTTCAGGGGGACCTCGAGCAGTACTTC
CASSFQGDLEQYF
>.|TRBD1|TRBJ2-7|TRBV5-1
TGCGCCAGCAGCTTGGATTCACAGGGGCCCTCCTACGAGCAGTACTTC
CASSLDSQGPSYEQYF
>.|TRBD1|TRBJ1-1|TRBV7-2
TGTGCCAGCAGCTTAGGGACAGGTGAAGCTTTCTTT
CASSLGTGEAFF
>.|.|TRBJ1-5|TRBV19
TGTGCCAGTAGTGCCTGGGACACCAATCAGCCCCAGCATTTT
CASSAWDTNQPQHF
>.|.|TRBJ1-2|TRBV19
TGTGCCAGTAGTACCCGGGACTTATGGGGCTACACCTTC
CASSTRDLWGYTF
>.|TRBD2|TRBJ2-3|TRBV30
TGTGCCTGGAGTGGAAACCACCCTAGACTAGCGGGGGCCCCAGATACGCAGTATTTT
CAWSGNHPRLAGAPDTQYF
>once|.|TRBJ2-3|TRBV27
TGTGCCAGCAGTTTTAAAGTAGGCACAGATACGCAGTATTTT
CASSFKVGTDTQYF
>.|TRBD1|TRBJ1-3|TRBV7-2
TGTGCCAGCAGCTCTGGACAGGCCTCTGGAAACACCATATATTTT
CASSSGQASGNTIYF
>.|TRBD2|TRBJ2-2|TRBV19
TGTGCCAGTAGTGTTAGCGGGCCAGGCACCGGGGAGCTGTTTTTT
CASSVSGPGTGELFF
>.|.|TRBJ2-2|TRBV30
TGTGCCTTGCAGGGGACCGGGGAGCTGTTTTTT
CALQGTGELFF
>.|TRBD2|TRBJ2-1|TRBV4-3
TGCGCCAGCAGCCAACCTAGCGGGAGGGGTGAGCAGTTCTTC
CASSQPSGRGEQFF
>.|.|TRBJ1-3|TRBV7-8
TGTGCCAGCAGCTCTAGAGTCTCTGGAAACACCATATATTTT
CASSSRVSGNTIYF
>.|.|TRBJ2-5|TRBV29-1
TGCAGCTGTTTACCACTTAATCAAGAGACCCAGTACTTC
CSCLPLNQETQYF
>.|TRBD2|TRBJ2-1|TRBV5-1
TGCGCCAGCCGAGGGGCGGGGGATGAGCAGTTCTTC
CASRGAGDEQFF
>.|TRBD1|TRBJ2-2|TRBV5-6
TGTGCCAGCAGCTTGTTTCAGGGGGCGACCACCGGGGAGCTGTTTTTT
CASSLFQGATTGELFF
>.|TRBD1|TRBJ2-1|TRBV5-1
TGCGCCAGCAGCTGGCAGGGGGCGTACTCCTACAATGAGCAGTTCTTC
CASSWQGAYSYNEQFF
>.|.|TRBJ1-4|TRBV19
TGTGCCAGTAGTATAGTACTGGGACAAGGAAATGAAAAACTGTTTTTT
CASSIVLGQGNEKLFF
>.|TRBD1|TRBJ2-4|TRBV29-1
TGCAGCGTTCGTCACAGGGGGGCCAAAAACATTCAGTACTTC
CSVRHRGAKNIQYF